The 9 T cell receptor beta chains below all came from one sample that was sequenced in a study of blood T cell repertoires in COVID-19. The method was immunoSEQ multiplex PCR; TCRdb's version includes in-frame clones alone and lacks a portion of them. This sample has 61,000 or so clones, with about 86% found just once. Specimen: peripheral blood. These receptors were taken from a woman of 80 years or more with active COVID-19.

The V call is TRBV6-5, the J call TRBJ1-1, with no clear D. V shed 7 bases and J shed 5 bases, with 17 bases lying between them. Per the germline V gene, CDR1 is MNHEY and CDR2 is SVGAGI. CDR3 length: 14 residues. The CDR3 nucleotides are TGTGCCAGCACCGAACAAGGGAGTTTGACTGAAGCTTTCTTT. This encodes CASTEQGSLTEAFF.

The chain carries TRBV7-3 and TRBJ2-5; a possible D gene is TRBD1 (6 bases). The CDR3 is 13 amino acids. In germline, CDR1 is SGHTA, CDR2 FQGTGA. The germline V and J ends were trimmed by 5 bases and 5 bases, with 12 bases remaining between them. In nucleotides, the CDR3 is TGTGCCAGCAGCCAAAGGGGGTGGGAGACCCAGTACTTC. Translation: CASSQRGWETQYF.

V gene TRBV19 combines with J gene TRBJ2-4; 8 bases fit TRBD2. Trimming took 5 bases from V and 6 from J; bases not matched to a gene: 6. From germline, CDR1 is LNHDA and CDR2 SQIVND (reference sequence). The CDR3 is 14 amino acids. In DNA form, the CDR3 reads TGTGCCAGTAGTCGCGCGGGGGGTCTAAACATTCAGTACTTC. The encoded protein is CASSRAGGLNIQYF.

The CDR3 DNA follows: TGTGCCAGTAGAATACTAGCGGCCACGAACACCGGGGAGCTGTTTTTT. Amino acid sequence: CASRILAATNTGELFF. V gene TRBV19 combines with J gene TRBJ2-2; 8 nucleotides line up with TRBD2. Germline CDR1 is LNHDA and CDR2 is SQIVND (reference sequence). This CDR3 comprises 16 residues. Trimming at V came to 6 bases and at J to 0 bases, leaving 6 bases not matched to a gene.

The CDR3 DNA sequence: TGTGCCAGCAGTGAAGGGCGGGGTCCTCAGCCCCAGCATTTT. Its translation: CASSEGRGPQPQHF. The chain combines TRBV2 with TRBJ1-5; D gene unclear. There are 14 residues in the CDR3. Trimming took 1 base from V and 6 from J, leaving 10 bases between them. CDR1 is SNHLY and CDR2 is FYNNEI in the germline V gene.

This rearrangement joins TRBV30 to TRBJ1-1; possibly TRBD1 for D (5 bases). V gave up 1 base and J gave up 10 bases, with 10 bases separating them. Germline CDR1 GTSNPN, CDR2 SVGIG (reference sequence). This CDR3 comprises 11 residues. The CDR3 here is CAWSGQNRAFF. CDR3 nucleotides: TGTGCCTGGAGTGGACAGAATCGAGCTTTCTTT.

The chain has TRBV19 and TRBJ2-5; 12 bases align to TRBD2. V dropped 6 bases and J dropped 1; count of bases not matched to a gene: 3. This CDR3 region has 15 residues. CDR1 and CDR2 from the germline V gene are LNHDA and SQIVND (reference sequence). CDR3 region: CASRLAGGGQETQYF. The CDR3 coding sequence is TGTGCCAGTAGGCTAGCGGGGGGGGGCCAAGAGACCCAGTACTTC.

The chain is built from TRBV3-1 (or the pseudogene TRBV3-2) and TRBJ2-4; perhaps TRBD2 as D (6 bases). The CDR3 consists of 15 residues. Trimming took 1 base from V and 6 from J, leaving 13 bases between them. The germline V gene has CDR1 LGHDT and CDR2 YNNKEL (reference sequence). CDR3 sequence reads: CASSQGRAPGNIQYF. The CDR3 DNA is TGTGCCAGCAGCCAAGGGAGGGCCCCGGGAAACATTCAGTACTTC.

The rearrangement joins TRBV5-6 to TRBJ2-3; 11 positions agree with TRBD2. The CDR3 runs 17 residues. J gave up 0 bases and V 4 bases, and 7 bases lay outside the gene matches. Germline-derived CDR1 and CDR2 are SGHDT and YYEEEE. CDR3 in amino acids: CASSGTGTSGSTDTQYF. As DNA, the CDR3 is TGTGCCAGCAGCGGGACCGGGACTAGCGGAAGCACAGATACGCAGTATTTT.